Listed below are T cell receptor beta chains from one sample, sequenced in a study of cytotoxic CD8 clonotypes in ibrutinib-treated CLL. Only in-frame clones appear in the TCRdb table, and some are missing; sequencing was by immunoSEQ multiplex PCR. The sample carries around 310,000 clones, about 77% recorded once. The sample was PBMCs, taken before ibrutinib treatment. The receptors here all came from a human donor with chronic lymphocytic leukemia. CDR3s include the opening cysteine and the closing phenylalanine or tryptophan. A D gene is named only where the DNA matches it firmly. Rows may omit the clone size; those that give it use once, few, many or a size class.

V gene	D gene	J gene	clone size	CDR3 DNA	CDR3 protein
TRBV5-1	TRBD1	TRBJ2-3	.	TGCGCCAGCAGCTTGGCTACAGGGGGCCTCACAGATACGCAGTATTTT	CASSLATGGLTDTQYF
TRBV15	.	TRBJ2-1	.	TGTGCCACCAGCAGAGTTGGGACTCTGGGTAATGAGCAGTTCTTC	CATSRVGTLGNEQFF
TRBV7-9	.	TRBJ1-4	.	TGTGCCAGCAGCTTGACACCAACTAATGAAAAACTGTTTTTT	CASSLTPTNEKLFF
TRBV7-3	.	TRBJ1-3	.	TGTGCCAGCAGCTTAGGTCTGGGAAACACCATATATTTT	CASSLGLGNTIYF
TRBV28	TRBD1	TRBJ1-2	.	TGTGCCAGCAGTCTGACAGGGATCCGCTATGGCTACACCTTC	CASSLTGIRYGYTF
TRBV6-6	.	TRBJ2-2	.	TGTGCCAGCAGTACAATATACCTGACGGGCACCGGGGAGCTGTTTTTT	CASSTIYLTGTGELFF
TRBV11-2	.	TRBJ2-3	.	TGTGCCAGCAGCTTATCCAGGGTTAGCACAGATACGCAGTATTTT	CASSLSRVSTDTQYF
TRBV4-2	TRBD1	TRBJ1-1	.	TGTGCCAGCAGCCAGGTAACAGGGGTGAACACTGAAGCTTTCTTT	CASSQVTGVNTEAFF
TRBV11-2	.	TRBJ1-1	.	TGTGCCAGCAGCTTTGCCCAGGGGAGGTCTGAAGCTTTCTTT	CASSFAQGRSEAFF
TRBV14	.	TRBJ1-4	.	TGTGCCAGCAGAATCGGCTATGAAAAACTGTTTTTT	CASRIGYEKLFF
TRBV11-2	.	TRBJ1-1	.	TGTGCCAGCAGCTTAGACTTGGACAGAAAAGCTTTCTTT	CASSLDLDRKAFF
TRBV10-2	.	TRBJ1-2	.	TGCGCCAGCTCTTCGGGAAACTATGGCTACACCTTC	CASSSGNYGYTF
TRBV20-1	.	TRBJ2-1	.	TGCAGTGCCGTGAGGAATGAGCAGTTCTTC	CSAVRNEQFF
TRBV6-1	.	TRBJ2-7	once	TGTGCCAGCAGTGACTTTAACAGGGGTTTTCGCGGGAGGAGCTCCTACGAGCAGTACTTC	CASSDFNRGFRGRSSYEQYF
TRBV5-1	TRBD1	TRBJ1-1	.	TGCGCCAGCAGCTTATTACAGGGGTGGTTAACTGAAGCTTTCTTT	CASSLLQGWLTEAFF
TRBV10-2	TRBD1	TRBJ1-2	.	TGCGCCATGAGCAGGGGGAGGGATGGCTACACCTTC	CAMSRGRDGYTF
TRBV5-8	.	TRBJ2-7	.	TGTGCCAGCAGCCGAGGGGGGGCCGGGACAGAGGGTTACGAGCAGTACTTC	CASSRGGAGTEGYEQYF
TRBV12-5	TRBD1	TRBJ1-1	.	TGTGCTAGTGGTTTGTTGACAGGGGGTGTAAACACTGAAGCTTTCTTT	CASGLLTGGVNTEAFF
TRBV6-5	TRBD2	TRBJ2-7	.	TGTGCCAGCAGTTACTCGAGACTAGCGGGAGTTGAGCAGTACTTC	CASSYSRLAGVEQYF
TRBV29-1	.	TRBJ2-1	.	TGCAGCGTAGCCCACGGGACAAACTACAATGAGCAGTTCTTC	CSVAHGTNYNEQFF
TRBV7-8	.	TRBJ2-1	.	TGTGCCAGCAGCTTAGTTTGGTGGAACAATGAGCAGTTCTTC	CASSLVWWNNEQFF
TRBV20-1	.	TRBJ2-1	.	TGCAGTGCGCTCGGGAATGAGCAGTTCTTC	CSALGNEQFF
TRBV12-2	.	TRBJ2-5	.	TGTGCAAGTCGCTTAGTCATGGAAGGCCGTGGGGCACAAGAGACCCAGTACTTC	CASRLVMEGRGAQETQYF
TRBV30	TRBD1	TRBJ2-2	many	TGTGCCGGAAAGGGGGCTCCGAACACCGGGGAGCTGTTTTTT	CAGKGAPNTGELFF
TRBV7-8	TRBD1	TRBJ1-3	.	TGTGCCAGCAGCTTAGATAGGACAGGAAAAAGAAACACCATATATTTT	CASSLDRTGKRNTIYF
TRBV19	.	TRBJ1-2	once	TGTGCCAGTAATCCAGGGGCCGGCTATGGCTACACCTTC	CASNPGAGYGYTF
TRBV7-8	.	TRBJ2-7	few	TGTGCCAGCAGCTTCGGGGGGCGTTTCGGCGAGCAGTACTTC	CASSFGGRFGEQYF
TRBV6-1	TRBD1	TRBJ2-7	.	TGTGCCAGCAGTGAAGCGACAGGGGGCCGGTACGAGCAGTACTTC	CASSEATGGRYEQYF
TRBV6-1	TRBD2	TRBJ2-7	.	TGTGCCAGCAGTGAAGATTGGTTTAGCGGGAGTTCCGAGCAGTACTTC	CASSEDWFSGSSEQYF
TRBV18	.	TRBJ1-1	.	TGTGCCAGCTCACCACCAGGGACTGAAGCTTTCTTT	CASSPPGTEAFF
TRBV21-1	.	TRBJ2-7	.	TGTGCCAGCAGCAAAAGAGGCGGGAGGCATTTTAATTCCTACGAGCAGTACTTC	CASSKRGGRHFNSYEQYF
TRBV6-7	.	TRBJ2-7	.	TGTGCCAGCAGTTACCCAGGACTCCTAACCTACGAGCAGTACTTC	CASSYPGLLTYEQYF
TRBV7-2	.	TRBJ1-4	.	TGTGCCAGCAGCTTAGAGGGGGGCGGGTATGAAAAACTGTTTTTT	CASSLEGGGYEKLFF
TRBV9	.	TRBJ2-5	.	TGTGCCAGCAGCGTACAGGTAAAAGAGACCCAGTACTTC	CASSVQVKETQYF
TRBV7-2	TRBD2	TRBJ2-1	.	TGTGCCAGCAGTTCCGGGACTAGCAAAGGGAATGAGCAGTTCTTC	CASSSGTSKGNEQFF
TRBV10-3	.	TRBJ2-7	.	TGTGCCATCAGTGAATCGCGGGGCCGGGACGAGCAGTACTTC	CAISESRGRDEQYF
TRBV28	.	TRBJ2-3	.	TGTGCCAGCAGTTTTTCCCGGATACAGAAGGGCACAGATACGCAGTATTTT	CASSFSRIQKGTDTQYF
TRBV28	.	TRBJ1-2	once	TGTGCCAGCAGAAACCCCGCAGGGGTATTAAACTATGGCTACACCTTC	CASRNPAGVLNYGYTF
TRBV7-2	TRBD1	TRBJ2-5	.	TGTGCCAGCAGCTTCGACAGGGGGCAGGAGACCCAGTACTTC	CASSFDRGQETQYF
TRBV30	.	TRBJ1-2	.	TGTGCCTGGAGTGGACAGCTCTATGGCTACACCTTC	CAWSGQLYGYTF
TRBV15	.	TRBJ2-2	.	TGTGCCACCAGCAGAGTCGTCCTGGACACCGGGGAGCTGTTTTTT	CATSRVVLDTGELFF
TRBV5-6	TRBD1	TRBJ1-1	.	TGTGCCAGCAGCTGGACAGGGGGGAACACTGAAGCTTTCTTT	CASSWTGGNTEAFF
TRBV27	.	TRBJ1-3	.	TGTGCCAGCAGTTTAGGGGGGCACTCTGGAAACACCATATATTTT	CASSLGGHSGNTIYF
TRBV28	.	TRBJ2-7	.	TGTGCCAGCAGCCACGTATATGGCTCCTACGAGCAGTACTTC	CASSHVYGSYEQYF
TRBV10-3	.	TRBJ2-1	.	TGTGCCATCAGTGAGTCGGGGACCTTCTACAATGAGCAGTTCTTC	CAISESGTFYNEQFF
TRBV14	TRBD2	TRBJ2-1	.	TGTGCCAGCAGCCGATCCGGGACTAGCAATGAGCAGTTCTTC	CASSRSGTSNEQFF
TRBV5-5	TRBD1	TRBJ1-3	once	TGTGCCAGCAGCGTCGGACAGGGGGCTGGAAACACCATATATTTT	CASSVGQGAGNTIYF
TRBV7-9	.	TRBJ2-7	.	TGTGCCAGCAGCTTCATAACCAGCGGCTACGAGCAGTACTTC	CASSFITSGYEQYF
TRBV19	.	TRBJ1-3	.	TGTGCCAGTATGAGGGGTACCTCTTCTGGAAACACCATATATTTT	CASMRGTSSGNTIYF
TRBV10-2	.	TRBJ1-5	.	TGCGCCAGCAGTTTCGGGGCAAATCAGCCCCAGCATTTT	CASSFGANQPQHF
TRBV6-6	.	TRBJ2-7	once	TGTGCCAGCAGTTACCGCCCTGGTTCCTACGAGCAGTACTTC	CASSYRPGSYEQYF
TRBV5-1	.	TRBJ2-7	.	TGCGCCAGCAGCTTGGAAGCCTACTACGAGCAGTACTTC	CASSLEAYYEQYF
TRBV19	.	TRBJ1-2	.	TGTGCCAGTAGTCCCGACATCTACTATGGCTACACCTTC	CASSPDIYYGYTF
TRBV4-3	TRBD2	TRBJ2-1	.	TGCGCCAGCAGCCCCTATGTACTAGCGGGGGAACAGTTCTTC	CASSPYVLAGEQFF
TRBV13	.	TRBJ2-7	.	TGTGCCAGCAGCACCCACGGACAGGAGCAGTACTTC	CASSTHGQEQYF
TRBV11-3	.	TRBJ2-5	.	TGTGCCAGCAGCCTCGGGGGTTCGGGGCAAGAGACCCAGTACTTC	CASSLGGSGQETQYF
TRBV7-2	.	TRBJ2-7	.	TGTGCCAGCAGCTTTTTATGGTCATCCGCTAGATCCGAGCAGTACTTC	CASSFLWSSARSEQYF
TRBV9	TRBD1	TRBJ1-3	.	TGTGCCAGCAGCTCGGGACAGGGAAACACCATATATTTT	CASSSGQGNTIYF
TRBV7-9	TRBD1	TRBJ1-1	.	TGTGCCAGCACTCTCCTGGGACAGGGGGCGCTGGGCACTGAAGCTTTCTTT	CASTLLGQGALGTEAFF
TRBV28	TRBD2	TRBJ2-3	.	TGTGCCAGCAGTTTCTTAGTTTATCTAGCGGGAGGCACAGATACGCAGTATTTT	CASSFLVYLAGGTDTQYF